Shown below are 26 T cell receptor beta chains from a single sample sequenced in a study of T cells after yellow fever vaccination. MiXCR was run by TCRdb on the 5' RACE reads, yielding one entry per CDR3 protein. The sample yields more than 300,000 distinct CDR3 sequences, around 6.8% seen once. The input for sequencing was PBMCs, taken about 49 days after the first yellow fever vaccination. The receptors were gathered from a man aged 18 to 35 who received the YFV17D yellow fever vaccine.

At least ten counts were recorded for this clonotype. The chain recombines TRBV7-2 with TRBJ2-7; D may be TRBD1 or TRBD2 (5 bases each). The CDR3 is made up of 14 amino acids. Trimming left V 1 base short and J 4 bases short, with 11 bases between. Germline loops: CDR1 SGHTA, CDR2 FQGNSA. Here the CDR3 reads CASSLDGGVYEQYV. The CDR3 region has the DNA TGTGCCAGCAGCTTAGATGGGGGAGTTTACGAGCAGTACGTC.

The table lists this clonotype with a few counts. The gene calls are TRBV4-1 and TRBJ1-1; D not certain. The CDR3 runs to 14 residues. Trimming pared 0 bases from V and 7 bases from J, leaving 12 bases between. Germline CDR1 and CDR2: MGHRA and YSYEKL. CDR3 DNA: TGCGCCAGCAGCCAAGAACCAATGGGGTATGAAGCTTTCTTT. It encodes CASSQEPMGYEAFF.

This clonotype was seen a few times. The chain combines TRBV10-3 with TRBJ2-3; no clear D gene. Per the germline V gene, CDR1 is ENHRY and CDR2 is SYGVKD. This CDR3 has 13 residues. Trimming took 2 bases from V and 6 from J, leaving 9 bases between them. The CDR3 is CAISERLGDTQYF. The DNA for the CDR3 is TGTGCCATCAGTGAGAGGCTCGGGGATACGCAGTATTTT.

The chain carries TRBV2 and TRBJ2-2; 10 bases are shared with TRBD1. The V segment lost 6 bases and the J segment 5 bases; nucleotides outside the gene matches: 6. CDR1 and CDR2 (germline): SNHLY, FYNNEI. CDR3 length: 15 amino acids. CDR3 coding DNA: TGTGCCAGCAGCAAAAAGGGACAGGGGACCGGGGAGCTGTTTTTT. Encoded protein: CASSKKGQGTGELFF.

In this sample, this clonotype turned up a few times. One end of the junction does not line up with germline, which may come from a read error. This CDR3 reads CAISAGLGTGHVF. The CDR3 DNA is TGTGCCATCAGCGCGGGCCTTGGGACAGGCCATGTTTTC. The chain links TRBV10-3 to TRBJ2-5, with 8 bases identical to TRBD1. Germline loops: CDR1 ENHRY, CDR2 SYGVKD. This CDR3 contains 13 residues.

This clonotype was found many times. The rearrangement joins TRBV3-1 to TRBJ2-5; no definite D call. CDR3 size: 14 residues. Germline CDR1 LGHDT, CDR2 YNNKEL (reference sequence). V was cut by 0 bases and J by 5 bases, with 10 bases left in between. This CDR3 reads CASSQDLVLETQYF. CDR3 DNA: TGTGCCAGCAGCCAAGATTTAGTCCTCGAGACCCAGTACTTC.

In this sample, this clonotype turned up a few times. This chain joins TRBV20-1 and TRBJ1-5, with 10 positions matching TRBD1. Germline-derived CDR1 and CDR2 are DFQATT and SNEGSKA (reference sequence). V gave up 6 bases and J gave up 7 bases; unmatched junction bases: 9. CDR3 length: 14 residues. The chain's CDR3 is CSAPRQGAWQPQHF. As DNA, the CDR3 is TGCAGTGCACCCCGACAGGGGGCTTGGCAGCCCCAGCATTTT.

This clonotype was counted at least ten times. The rearrangement uses TRBV20-1 and TRBJ2-7; D is perhaps TRBD1 (5 bases). This CDR3 comprises 15 residues. V lost 5 bases and J lost 3, with 20 bases in between. CDR1 is DFQATT, CDR2 SNEGSKA, per germline (reference sequence). CDR3 sequence: CSASPNRLGDYEQYF. In nucleotides, the CDR3 is TGCAGTGCTTCACCAAACCGGCTAGGGGACTACGAGCAGTACTTC.

There are a few counts of this clonotype. The V call is TRBV6-2 or TRBV6-3, the J call TRBJ2-7, with D possibly being TRBD1 (6 bases). Trimming left V 4 bases short and J 9 bases short, with 16 bases between. The CDR3 totals 13 residues. The germline CDR1 and CDR2 sequences are MNHEY and SVGEGT. As DNA, the CDR3 is TGTGCCAGCAGTTCCACCGGGACATGGGGGCAGTACTTC. It yields the protein CASSSTGTWGQYF.

This clonotype turned up a few times. The V call is TRBV12-5, the J call TRBJ2-1; D uncertain. V lost 4 bases to trimming and J lost 7 bases, with 17 bases between them. CDR3 length equals 15 residues. Germline V gene lookup returns CDR1 LGHNT and CDR2 FRNRAP. The CDR3 nucleotides read TGTGCTAGTGGTTCCGGGCCCCTCCTAGGGAATGAGCAGTTCTTC. As protein: CASGSGPLLGNEQFF.

The chain combines TRBV5-4 with TRBJ2-3; D possibly corresponds to TRBD2 (6 bases). The CDR3 is 15 amino acids. CDR1 and CDR2 from the germline V gene are SGHNT and YYREEE (reference sequence). Trimming left V 4 bases short and J 0 bases short, with 12 bases between. The chain's CDR3 is CASSLRAGSTDTQYF. The CDR3 coding sequence is TGTGCCAGCAGCCTCCGGGCGGGGAGCACAGATACGCAGTATTTT.

This clonotype was detected ten times or more. The chain recombines TRBV3-1 with TRBJ2-3; D ambiguous. V gave up 4 bases and J gave up 2 bases, with 19 bases separating them. Germline V gene lookup returns CDR1 LGHDT and CDR2 YNNKEL (reference sequence). This CDR3 is 17 amino acids long. As DNA, the CDR3 is TGTGCCAGCAGCCCCTACGTCCTAGTCGGCGTCACAGATACGCAGTATTTT. Amino acid sequence: CASSPYVLVGVTDTQYF.

V usage is TRBV3-1 and J usage is TRBJ1-1, with D possibly being TRBD1 (5 bases). Germline lookup yields CDR1 LGHDT and CDR2 YNNKEL (reference sequence). There are 13 residues in the CDR3. The V end lost 2 bases, the J end lost 6 bases, and 10 bases lay between the germline ends. The CDR3 bases are TGTGCCAGCAGCCAAAGGGACTATTCTGAAGCTTTCTTT. It specifies CASSQRDYSEAFF. Full variable domain (remainder filled in from reference TRBV3-1 and TRBJ1-1): DTAVSQTPKYLVTQMGNDKSIKCEQNLGHDTMYWYKQDSKKFLKIMFSYNNKELIINETVPNRFSPKSPDKAHLNLHINSLELGDSAVYFCASSQRDYSEAFFGQGTRLTVV.

This clonotype occurred many times. The rearrangement uses TRBV7-9 and TRBJ1-5, with unresolved D. The ends were cut back, 1 base at V and 4 bases at J, with 11 bases in the middle. CDR1 is SEHNR and CDR2 is FQNEAQ in the germline V gene (reference sequence). The CDR3 is 15 amino acids. Written as DNA, the CDR3 is TGTGCCAGCAGCTTAGACCCGGCTCCAAATCAGCCCCAGCATTTT. This gives the protein CASSLDPAPNQPQHF.

This clonotype was counted only a few times. This chain uses TRBV3-1 with TRBJ1-5; 9 bases align to TRBD1. The CDR3 is made up of 14 amino acids. Unmatched junction bases numbered 8, after V lost 8 bases and J lost 6 bases. Germline values: CDR1 LGHDT, CDR2 YNNKEL (reference sequence). The CDR3 spells CASAGQGQAQPQHF. CDR3 DNA sequence: TGTGCCAGCGCCGGACAGGGGCAAGCTCAGCCCCAGCATTTT.

This clonotype was recorded many times. The chain uses TRBV7-2 and TRBJ2-3; maybe TRBD2 (7 bases). The V and J ends lost 1 base and 5 bases respectively, with 13 bases between them. Per the germline V gene, CDR1 is SGHTA and CDR2 is FQGNSA. The CDR3 spans 15 residues. In DNA form, the CDR3 reads TGTGCCAGCAGCTTAGTGGCGGGGGCCCAAGATACGCAGTATTTT. Residues: CASSLVAGAQDTQYF. The full variable domain, completed using reference TRBV7-2 and TRBJ2-3, is GAGVSQSPSNKVTEKGKDVELRCDPISGHTALYWYRQSLGQGLEFLIYFQGNSAPDKSGLPSDRFSAERTGGSVSTLTIQRTQQEDSAVYLCASSLVAGAQDTQYFGPGTRLTVL.

In its sample, this clonotype was seen a few times. The gene calls are TRBV29-1 and TRBJ2-7, with 9 nucleotides matching TRBD1. The J segment lost 0 bases and the V segment lost 6 bases, leaving 3 bases of the junction unmatched. Germline loops: CDR1 SQVTM, CDR2 ANQGSEA. CDR3 length: 13 amino acids. The CDR3 sequence: CSVATGGSYEQYV. In DNA form, the CDR3 reads TGCAGCGTCGCGACAGGGGGCTCCTACGAGCAGTACGTC.

Ten or more counts support this clonotype. V and J are TRBV6-5 and TRBJ1-1; TRBD1 might be the D (6 bases). The CDR3 is 14 residues long. Germline V gene data show CDR1 as MNHEY and CDR2 as SVGAGI. V lost 0 bases to trimming and J lost 1 base, with 6 bases between them. CDR3 sequence reads: CASSYSTGNTEAFF. In DNA form, the CDR3 reads TGTGCCAGCAGTTACTCGACAGGGAACACTGAAGCTTTCTTT.

In its sample, this clonotype was seen many times. V is TRBV12-5 and J is TRBJ2-1, with unresolved D. The V gene lost 0 bases and the J gene lost 6 bases, with 15 bases spanning the gap. CDR1 LGHNT and CDR2 FRNRAP come from the germline V gene. The CDR3 is made up of 16 amino acids. The CDR3 region has the DNA TGTGCTAGTGGTTTGGTACAAGTGACTCTAATCAATGAGCAGTTCTTC. Residues: CASGLVQVTLINEQFF.

To note about this clonotype: Sequence at one end of the junction differs from germline and may be a read error. This chain connects TRBV12-3 or TRBV12-4 to TRBJ2-3; TRBD2 is a possible D gene (6 bases). The CDR3 runs 18 residues. DNA of the CDR3: TGTGCCTGCAGTCCCGGGTTGTACGCGGGGCCCCGCACAGATACGCAGTATTTT. It is translated as CACSPGLYAGPRTDTQYF.

In its sample, this clonotype was seen many times. This chain connects TRBV4-3 to TRBJ2-3; D uncertain. This CDR3 contains 15 residues. Germline CDR1 and CDR2: LGHNA and YSLEER. V lost 0 bases to trimming and J lost 4 bases, with 11 bases between them. The CDR3 sequence: CASSQDLTSPDTQYF. CDR3 DNA sequence: TGCGCCAGCAGCCAAGATTTAACCTCTCCAGATACGCAGTATTTT.

The rearrangement joins TRBV3-1 to TRBJ2-3, with 12 bases matching TRBD1. Germline-derived CDR1 and CDR2 are LGHDT and YNNKEL (reference sequence). With 4 bases clipped from V and 4 bases from J, the junction kept 12 bases outside the gene matches. This CDR3 is 18 amino acids long. The CDR3 nucleotides are TGTGCCAGCAGCCCCCGGGACAGGGGGCATCTGGACGCAGATACGCAGTATTTT. It translates to CASSPRDRGHLDADTQYF.

The J gene is TRBJ2-1, the V gene TRBV29-1; D ambiguous. V lost 6 bases, J lost 5 bases, and 8 bases lay in between. This CDR3 is built from 11 residues. Germline CDR1 and CDR2: SQVTM and ANQGSEA. CDR3 loop: CSVRTNNEQFF. DNA for the CDR3: TGCAGCGTACGGACCAACAATGAGCAGTTCTTC.

The V call is TRBV27, the J call TRBJ1-1; 7 bases match TRBD1. CDR1 and CDR2 (germline): MNHEY, SMNVEV (reference sequence). This CDR3 spans 11 amino acids. J lost 11 bases, V lost 6 bases, and 6 bases had no gene match. The CDR3 bases are TGTGCCAGCAGGTCGACAGGGAGGGCTTTCTTT. Translating gives CASRSTGRAFF.

The chain employs TRBV20-1 and TRBJ2-7; 7 bases fit TRBD1. The ends lost 5 bases at V and 9 bases at J; junction bases unmatched: 4. This CDR3 is built from 10 residues. In germline, CDR1 is DFQATT, CDR2 SNEGSKA (reference sequence). The CDR3 is CSAFRDRQYF. The DNA for the CDR3 is TGCAGTGCTTTCCGGGACAGGCAGTACTTC.

This clonotype was recorded at least ten times. The chain has TRBV6-1 and TRBJ2-7, with D maybe TRBD2 (5 bases). This CDR3 has 16 residues. Germline CDR1 MNHNS, CDR2 SASEGT. Trimming stripped 8 bases from V and 3 bases from J, with 23 bases between. CDR3: CASLSFRGYLNYEQYV. The CDR3 region has the DNA TGTGCCAGCCTGTCTTTCAGAGGGTACCTAAACTACGAGCAGTACGTC.